This is a list of T cell receptor beta chains from one sample in a study of CD8+ T cells in alopecia areata. The repertoire was sequenced with immunoSEQ multiplex PCR; TCRdb's copy has only in-frame clones and lacks some. The table has 130,000 or so clones, around 60% seen once. The sequencing used CD4+ T cells sorted from blood, collected at week 4, from a patient treated with tofacitinib. All receptors come from a human donor with alopecia areata. The CDR3 runs from the conserved cysteine through the conserved F or W. Fields, in order: V gene, J gene, clone size, D gene, CDR3 protein, CDR3 DNA. D genes are given only for firm matches. Size tells how often a clone was seen (once, few, many) or the class of an expanded clone, and some rows leave it out.

>TRBV7-3|TRBJ2-3|.|TRBD2
CASSESGTSGTDTQYF
TGTGCCAGCAGCGAATCCGGGACTAGCGGCACAGATACGCAGTATTTT
>TRBV5-4|TRBJ2-5|.|TRBD1
CASSIGTAEETQYF
TGTGCCAGCAGCATCGGGACAGCTGAAGAGACCCAGTACTTC
>TRBV29-1|TRBJ2-3|.|.
CSVKTTDTQYF
TGCAGCGTTAAGACCACAGATACGCAGTATTTT
>TRBV5-6|TRBJ2-2|few|.
CASSFLLGEPGELFF
TGTGCCAGCAGCTTTCTGCTAGGGGAACCCGGGGAGCTGTTTTTT
>TRBV15|TRBJ2-7|.|.
CATSRDRAVGEQYF
TGTGCCACCAGCAGAGATAGGGCAGTGGGCGAGCAGTACTTC
>TRBV5-6|TRBJ2-1|.|.
CATGRRHNEQFF
TGTGCCACGGGGCGGAGGCACAATGAGCAGTTCTTC
>TRBV29-1|TRBJ2-7|.|.
CSVEEGDGSYEQYF
TGCAGCGTTGAAGAAGGTGACGGCTCCTACGAGCAGTACTTC
>TRBV30|TRBJ2-1|.|.
CAWSVRHNEQFF
TGTGCCTGGAGTGTACGGCACAATGAGCAGTTCTTC
>TRBV14|TRBJ1-1|few|.
CASGYTWNTEAFF
TGTGCCAGCGGCTACACCTGGAACACTGAAGCTTTCTTT
>TRBV2|TRBJ2-5|once|TRBD1
CASSGQGAGETQYF
TGTGCCAGCAGTGGGCAGGGGGCAGGAGAGACCCAGTACTTC
>TRBV6-6|TRBJ1-1|few|.
CASSYSPGLWDTEAFF
TGTGCCAGCAGTTACTCCCCGGGACTCTGGGACACTGAAGCTTTCTTT
>TRBV9|TRBJ2-4|.|.
CASSASPGKNIQYF
TGTGCCAGCAGCGCGAGTCCGGGCAAAAACATTCAGTACTTC
>TRBV23-1|TRBJ1-1|.|.
CASSHPKVGGHDKNTEAFF
TGCGCCAGCAGTCATCCTAAAGTTGGGGGGCACGACAAGAACACTGAAGCTTTCTTT
>TRBV5-4|TRBJ2-5|.|.
CASSDQTVAETQYF
TGTGCCAGCAGCGACCAGACCGTTGCGGAGACCCAGTACTTC
>TRBV30|TRBJ2-7|.|.
CAWSVKGVAYEQYF
TGTGCCTGGAGTGTAAAGGGTGTCGCCTACGAGCAGTACTTC
>TRBV27|TRBJ1-2|few|TRBD1
CASSLGDRGRNYGYTF
TGTGCCAGCAGTTTAGGAGACAGGGGGCGTAACTATGGCTACACCTTC
>TRBV5-6|TRBJ2-1|.|.
CASSPRTHEQFF
TGTGCCAGCAGCCCTAGGACGCATGAGCAGTTCTTC
>TRBV27|TRBJ1-5|few|TRBD1
CASSQGARGQPQHF
TGTGCCAGCAGCCAGGGGGCGCGAGGTCAGCCCCAGCATTTT
>TRBV4-1|TRBJ2-3|.|.
CASSQSLGRSLTDTQYF
TGCGCCAGCAGCCAATCACTAGGTCGGAGCCTCACAGATACGCAGTATTTT
>TRBV4-1|TRBJ2-5|.|.
CASSPYVAGVQETQYF
TGCGCCAGCAGCCCTTATGTCGCCGGGGTCCAAGAGACCCAGTACTTC
>TRBV4-1|TRBJ2-7|few|TRBD2
CASSQESASGADSYEQYF
TGCGCCAGCAGCCAAGAGTCGGCTAGCGGGGCAGATTCCTACGAGCAGTACTTC
>TRBV4-1|TRBJ2-1|few|TRBD1
CASSPLGTGAPKRERYNEQFF
TGCGCCAGCAGCCCGTTAGGGACAGGGGCCCCAAAGCGGGAGCGGTACAATGAGCAGTTCTTC
>TRBV19|TRBJ1-2|.|.
CASMAGYAEGYTF
TGTGCCAGTATGGCCGGCTACGCGGAGGGCTACACCTTC
>TRBV6-4|TRBJ2-1|few|.
CASSAGSEQFF
TGTGCCAGCAGCGCAGGGTCCGAGCAGTTCTTC
>TRBV7-9|TRBJ1-2|.|TRBD1
CASSPGDSSGYTF
TGTGCCAGCAGCCCGGGGGACAGCAGTGGCTACACCTTC
>TRBV5-1|TRBJ2-5|.|.
CASSLMQGQETQYF
TGCGCCAGCAGCTTGATGCAGGGCCAAGAGACCCAGTACTTC
>TRBV6-6|TRBJ2-1|.|.
CASSRQDYNEQFF
TGTGCCAGCAGCCGACAGGATTACAATGAGCAGTTCTTC
>TRBV4-2|TRBJ2-7|once|.
CASSQDRDMGQYF
TGTGCCAGCAGCCAAGATCGGGACATGGGGCAGTACTTC
>TRBV15|TRBJ2-7|.|.
CATSRDWAEQYF
TGTGCCACCAGCAGAGATTGGGCCGAGCAGTACTTC
>TRBV30|TRBJ1-3|.|.
CAWRGGGGNTIYF
TGTGCCTGGAGAGGCGGCGGTGGAAACACCATATATTTT
>TRBV30|TRBJ2-6|.|.
CAWSSGSGANVLTF
TGTGCCTGGAGTTCCGGCTCTGGGGCCAACGTCCTGACTTTC
>TRBV28|TRBJ2-1|.|.
CASSLSDNEQFF
TGTGCCAGCAGTTTATCCGACAATGAGCAGTTCTTC
>TRBV5-1|TRBJ1-2|.|.
CASSNGQSYGYTF
TGCGCCAGCAGCAACGGACAGTCCTATGGCTACACCTTC
>TRBV4-1|TRBJ2-3|.|TRBD2
CASSRTSGGDDTQYF
TGCGCCAGCAGCCGGACTAGCGGGGGGGACGATACGCAGTATTTT
>TRBV7-9|TRBJ2-7|.|.
CASSLQSGAYEQYF
TGTGCCAGCAGCTTACAGTCCGGAGCCTACGAGCAGTACTTC
>TRBV28|TRBJ1-5|.|TRBD1
CASSLFQGGQPQHF
TGTGCCAGCAGTTTATTTCAGGGGGGACAGCCCCAGCATTTT
>TRBV29-1|TRBJ2-3|.|.
CSVEGDLGTQYF
TGCAGCGTTGAGGGGGACTTGGGTACGCAGTATTTT